These T cell receptor beta chains were read from a single sample in a study of T cells in tuberculosis. Assay: immunoSEQ multiplex PCR; the TCRdb copy retains only in-frame clones and omits some. The sample includes under 45,000 clones, roughly 96% of them seen just once. The sequencing sample was made of PBMCs. These TCRs come from a donor aged 10-29 years with latent tuberculosis or without tuberculosis infection. The CDR3 runs from the conserved cysteine through the conserved F or W. Fields, in order: J gene, V gene, CDR3 protein.

J: TRBJ1-1; V: TRBV4-1; CDR3: CASSQEGQGGSEAFF
J: TRBJ1-6; V: TRBV13; CDR3: CASSWGENSPLHF
J: TRBJ2-7; V: TRBV28; CDR3: CASSPLHTSYEQYF
J: TRBJ1-1; V: TRBV27; CDR3: CASSAYSTMNTEAFF
J: TRBJ2-7; V: TRBV7-9; CDR3: CASSPGTSGYTYEQYF
J: TRBJ2-5; V: TRBV5-6; CDR3: CASSLKTSGGVGTQYF
J: TRBJ1-6; V: TRBV5-1; CDR3: CASSYGQGSNSPLHF
J: TRBJ2-2; V: TRBV6-4; CDR3: CASSDSGTGHTGELFF
J: TRBJ2-3; V: TRBV19; CDR3: CASSRDRAPTYTQYF
J: TRBJ2-7; V: TRBV7-6; CDR3: CASSQGGGSYEQYF
J: TRBJ2-7; V: TRBV30; CDR3: CAWSSPYEQYF
J: TRBJ1-2; V: TRBV18; CDR3: CASSAGQGNAYGYTF
J: TRBJ1-2; V: TRBV5-1; CDR3: CASSLASEMYGYTF
J: TRBJ2-1; V: TRBV9; CDR3: CASSVIGYAKDEQFF
J: TRBJ1-5; V: TRBV28; CDR3: CASSITGTGPNQPQHF
J: TRBJ2-1; V: TRBV10-3; CDR3: CAISGSDNEQFF
J: TRBJ2-3; V: TRBV20-1; CDR3: CSAPFPDTQYF
J: TRBJ2-7; V: TRBV28; CDR3: CASISPGGYEQYF
J: TRBJ1-2; V: TRBV23-1; CDR3: CASRPPTGTGGYTF
J: TRBJ2-7; V: TRBV10-3; CDR3: CASIGVGEQYF
J: TRBJ2-3; V: TRBV25-1; CDR3: CASSRGISTDTQYF
J: TRBJ2-2; V: TRBV19; CDR3: CASKSPTGDTGELFF
J: TRBJ2-5; V: TRBV6-1; CDR3: CASSGLIAGGLEEETQYF
J: TRBJ2-1; V: TRBV4-3; CDR3: CASSQEGIRAYNEQFF
J: TRBJ2-2; V: TRBV5-4; CDR3: CASSEEVFGNTGELFF
J: TRBJ2-7; V: TRBV19; CDR3: CASSIDTYSYEQYF
J: TRBJ1-6; V: TRBV6-1; CDR3: CASTRGGQGNSPLHF
J: TRBJ1-2; V: TRBV7-8; CDR3: CASSTLIDSRMGYTF
J: TRBJ2-3; V: TRBV6-5; CDR3: CASSSPGQGAGDTQYF
J: TRBJ1-1; V: TRBV7-9; CDR3: CASSTQRQLNTEAFF
J: TRBJ2-7; V: TRBV10-3; CDR3: CASQTESYEQYF
J: TRBJ1-5; V: TRBV25-1; CDR3: CASSAQVGPQHF
J: TRBJ2-1; V: TRBV19; CDR3: CASSNVGGSNEQFF
J: TRBJ1-2; V: TRBV5-1; CDR3: CASSRETYGYTF
J: TRBJ1-5; V: TRBV7-2; CDR3: CASSLDRNSNQPQHF
J: TRBJ2-1; V: TRBV23-1; CDR3: CASRLSGDRGRLGEQFF
J: TRBJ2-7; V: TRBV27; CDR3: CASSGGTINEQYF
J: TRBJ1-1; V: TRBV6-1; CDR3: CASSDLGGGHDEAFF
J: TRBJ2-3; V: TRBV5-8; CDR3: CASSLYTGGRTDTQYF
J: TRBJ2-5; V: TRBV28; CDR3: CASNEASGGGTQYF
J: TRBJ2-5; V: TRBV11-2; CDR3: CASSRTGRETQYF
J: TRBJ1-1; V: TRBV28; CDR3: CASDSPQGANTEAFF
J: TRBJ2-7; V: TRBV7-3; CDR3: CASSAGTPGDEQYF
J: TRBJ1-5; V: TRBV7-2; CDR3: CASSWESNQPQHF
J: TRBJ1-2; V: TRBV7-2; CDR3: CASSPRVGEHYGYTF
J: TRBJ1-1; V: TRBV27; CDR3: CASSLIRIEAFF
J: TRBJ2-4; V: TRBV15; CDR3: CATSRDKGQINIQYF
J: TRBJ2-7; V: TRBV9; CDR3: CASSVGVQGPSGEQYF
J: TRBJ1-1; V: TRBV19; CDR3: CASSIARDRSSEAFF